A selection of T cell receptor beta chains follows, all from one sample in a study of Graves' ophthalmopathy and Graves' hyperthyroidism. MiXCR, applied by TCRdb to the multiplex PCR reads, yields one record per CDR3 protein. This table holds around 1,200,000 distinct CDR3 sequences, roughly 35% found once. Source material: peripheral blood or thyroid tissue (not recorded which). Receptors originate from an adult man with Graves' hyperthyroidism. The CDR3 runs from the conserved cysteine through the conserved F or W. The D gene is left open where the match is weak. The size field is filled for only some rows; it gives once, few, many or a size class.

J gene: TRBJ2-7; CDR3 length: 16; D gene: TRBD2; V gene: TRBV5-1; clone size: many; CDR3 protein: CASSLGTSGMSYEQYF; CDR3 DNA: TGCGCCAGCAGCCTCGGGACTAGCGGGATGTCCTACGAGCAGTACTTC
J gene: TRBJ1-6; CDR3 length: 14; D gene: .; V gene: TRBV13; clone size: many; CDR3 protein: CASSGTGSNSPLHF; CDR3 DNA: TGTGCCAGCAGCGGAACAGGGAGCAATTCACCCCTCCACTTT
J gene: TRBJ2-7; CDR3 length: 11; D gene: .; V gene: TRBV3-1; clone size: few; CDR3 protein: CASSQSALQYF; CDR3 DNA: TGTGCCAGCAGCCAGTCGGCGTTGCAGTACTTC
J gene: TRBJ1-1; CDR3 length: 15; D gene: TRBD1; V gene: TRBV14; clone size: many; CDR3 protein: CASSQRTGRYTEAFF; CDR3 DNA: TGTGCCAGCAGCCAGAGGACAGGGAGGTACACTGAAGCTTTCTTT
J gene: TRBJ2-7; CDR3 length: 15; D gene: TRBD1; V gene: TRBV7-2; clone size: many; CDR3 protein: CASSPTRQGRGEQYF; CDR3 DNA: TGTGCCAGCAGCCCCACCCGACAGGGACGGGGCGAGCAGTACTTC
J gene: TRBJ2-7; CDR3 length: 16; D gene: TRBD1; V gene: TRBV24-1; clone size: many; CDR3 protein: CATSDGPGTGGYEQYF; CDR3 DNA: TGTGCCACCAGTGATGGACCCGGGACAGGGGGTTACGAGCAGTACTTC
J gene: TRBJ1-1; CDR3 length: 14; D gene: .; V gene: TRBV5-1; clone size: few; CDR3 protein: CASSLPGSGTEAFF; CDR3 DNA: TGCGCCAGCAGCTTACCAGGATCCGGGACAGAAGCTTTCTTT
J gene: TRBJ2-7; CDR3 length: 15; D gene: TRBD2; V gene: TRBV10-2; clone size: many; CDR3 protein: CASSAGLAGGYEQYF; CDR3 DNA: TGCGCCAGCAGTGCCGGACTAGCGGGGGGTTACGAGCAGTACTTC
J gene: TRBJ2-5; CDR3 length: 15; D gene: TRBD1; V gene: TRBV7-9; clone size: many; CDR3 protein: CASSRVQGVQETQYF; CDR3 DNA: TGTGCCAGCAGCCGAGTCCAGGGGGTTCAAGAGACCCAGTACTTC
J gene: TRBJ2-7; CDR3 length: 16; D gene: .; V gene: TRBV9; clone size: .; CDR3 protein: CASSVGTFSSSYEQYF; CDR3 DNA: TGTGCCAGCAGCGTCGGGACTTTCTCAAGCTCCTACGAGCAGTACTTC
J gene: TRBJ1-1; CDR3 length: 14; D gene: .; V gene: TRBV10-2; clone size: .; CDR3 protein: CASSEPGMNTEAFF; CDR3 DNA: TGCGCCAGCAGTGAGCCGGGTATGAACACTGAAGCTTTCTTT
J gene: TRBJ2-2; CDR3 length: 15; D gene: TRBD1; V gene: TRBV12-5; clone size: few; CDR3 protein: CASGPDRGIPGELFF; CDR3 DNA: TGTGCTAGTGGCCCGGACAGGGGGATTCCCGGGGAGCTGTTTTTT
J gene: TRBJ1-3; CDR3 length: 15; D gene: .; V gene: TRBV20-1; clone size: many; CDR3 protein: CSARDFKGPGNTIYF; CDR3 DNA: TGCAGTGCTAGAGATTTCAAAGGGCCTGGAAACACCATATATTTT
J gene: TRBJ1-3; CDR3 length: 13; D gene: .; V gene: TRBV29-1; clone size: many; CDR3 protein: CSVEGRAGNTIYF; CDR3 DNA: TGCAGCGTTGAGGGTAGGGCTGGAAACACCATATATTTT
J gene: TRBJ1-6; CDR3 length: 17; D gene: .; V gene: TRBV20-1; clone size: few; CDR3 protein: CSARDLDESSYNSPLHF; CDR3 DNA: TGCAGTGCTAGAGATCTGGACGAGAGCTCCTATAATTCACCCCTCCACTTT
J gene: TRBJ1-5; CDR3 length: 12; D gene: .; V gene: TRBV29-1; clone size: .; CDR3 protein: CSRDISNQPQHF; CDR3 DNA: TGCAGCCGGGACATTAGCAATCAGCCCCAGCATTTT
J gene: TRBJ1-1; CDR3 length: 13; D gene: .; V gene: TRBV2; clone size: .; CDR3 protein: CASSHARSTEAFF; CDR3 DNA: TGTGCCAGCAGCCATGCCAGAAGTACTGAAGCTTTCTTT
J gene: TRBJ2-2; CDR3 length: 16; D gene: TRBD2; V gene: TRBV5-5; clone size: .; CDR3 protein: CASSSGLAGKGGELFF; CDR3 DNA: TGTGCCAGCAGCTCGGGACTAGCGGGGAAGGGCGGGGAGCTGTTTTTT
J gene: TRBJ1-1; CDR3 length: 12; D gene: .; V gene: TRBV2; clone size: many; CDR3 protein: CASSYHSGEAFF; CDR3 DNA: TGTGCCAGCAGCTACCACTCCGGTGAAGCTTTCTTT
J gene: TRBJ2-7; CDR3 length: 16; D gene: .; V gene: TRBV7-9; clone size: few; CDR3 protein: CASSLYLGISTYEQYF; CDR3 DNA: TGTGCCAGCAGCCTATACCTAGGGATCAGCACCTACGAGCAGTACTTC
J gene: TRBJ1-5; CDR3 length: 14; D gene: .; V gene: TRBV10-2; clone size: many; CDR3 protein: CASSSLGQNQPQHF; CDR3 DNA: TGCGCCAGCAGTTCCCTCGGCCAGAATCAGCCCCAGCATTTT
J gene: TRBJ1-5; CDR3 length: 16; D gene: .; V gene: TRBV4-1; clone size: many; CDR3 protein: CASSQDWRPINQPQHF; CDR3 DNA: TGCGCCAGCAGCCAAGATTGGAGGCCGATCAATCAGCCCCAGCATTTT
J gene: TRBJ1-2; CDR3 length: 16; D gene: .; V gene: TRBV11-1; clone size: once; CDR3 protein: CASSPTAGDNNYGYTF; CDR3 DNA: TGTGCCAGCAGCCCGACCGCAGGGGATAATAACTATGGCTACACCTTC
J gene: TRBJ2-5; CDR3 length: 14; D gene: .; V gene: TRBV6-6; clone size: many; CDR3 protein: CASSYGAGGETQYF; CDR3 DNA: TGTGCCAGCAGTTACGGGGCGGGCGGAGAGACCCAGTACTTC
J gene: TRBJ1-1; CDR3 length: 11; D gene: .; V gene: TRBV20-1; clone size: .; CDR3 protein: CSARERQKAFF; CDR3 DNA: TGCAGTGCTAGGGAACGACAGAAAGCTTTCTTT
J gene: TRBJ2-7; CDR3 length: 14; D gene: .; V gene: TRBV4-1; clone size: few; CDR3 protein: CASSQEGPTYEQYF; CDR3 DNA: TGCGCCAGCAGCCAAGAGGGTCCCACCTACGAGCAGTACTTC
J gene: TRBJ2-7; CDR3 length: 13; D gene: .; V gene: TRBV6-5; clone size: few; CDR3 protein: CASSEGIPPEQYF; CDR3 DNA: TGTGCCAGCAGTGAAGGGATTCCCCCCGAGCAGTACTTC
J gene: TRBJ2-2; CDR3 length: 14; D gene: TRBD1; V gene: TRBV5-1; clone size: many; CDR3 protein: CASSYGQAVGELFF; CDR3 DNA: TGCGCCAGCAGCTACGGACAGGCTGTCGGGGAGCTGTTTTTT
J gene: TRBJ1-5; CDR3 length: 14; D gene: TRBD1; V gene: TRBV12-3/TRBV12-4; clone size: many; CDR3 protein: CASRHQGVNQPQHF; CDR3 DNA: TGTGCCAGCAGACATCAGGGGGTCAATCAGCCCCAGCATTTT
J gene: TRBJ2-3; CDR3 length: 15; D gene: .; V gene: TRBV2; clone size: .; CDR3 protein: CASSEPQPNTDTQYF; CDR3 DNA: TGTGCCAGCAGTGAACCACAACCAAACACAGATACGCAGTATTTT
J gene: TRBJ2-7; CDR3 length: 14; D gene: TRBD2; V gene: TRBV29-1; clone size: .; CDR3 protein: CSFGVAGLSYEQYF; CDR3 DNA: TGCAGCTTTGGGGTAGCGGGCCTCTCCTACGAGCAGTACTTC
J gene: TRBJ1-6; CDR3 length: 15; D gene: .; V gene: TRBV25-1; clone size: many; CDR3 protein: CASSPLRSYNSPLHF; CDR3 DNA: TGTGCCAGCAGTCCACTTCGCTCCTATAATTCACCCCTCCACTTT
J gene: TRBJ2-1; CDR3 length: 11; D gene: .; V gene: TRBV7-2; clone size: .; CDR3 protein: CASSLRGEQFF; CDR3 DNA: TGTGCCAGCAGCTTGCGGGGTGAGCAGTTCTTC
J gene: TRBJ1-2; CDR3 length: 13; D gene: .; V gene: TRBV29-1; clone size: many; CDR3 protein: CSVGGEGAVGYTF; CDR3 DNA: TGCAGCGTGGGAGGCGAAGGGGCAGTGGGCTACACCTTC
J gene: TRBJ1-4; CDR3 length: 15; D gene: .; V gene: TRBV25-1; clone size: many; CDR3 protein: CASSGWGVTNEKLFF; CDR3 DNA: TGTGCCAGCAGTGGATGGGGTGTAACTAATGAAAAACTGTTTTTT
J gene: TRBJ1-2; CDR3 length: 15; D gene: TRBD1; V gene: TRBV4-3; clone size: .; CDR3 protein: CASSQPGQGSYGYTF; CDR3 DNA: TGCGCCAGCAGCCAACCGGGACAGGGTAGCTATGGCTACACCTTC
J gene: TRBJ2-5; CDR3 length: 14; D gene: .; V gene: TRBV29-1; clone size: .; CDR3 protein: CSVDGQGFHETQYF; CDR3 DNA: TGCAGCGTTGACGGGCAGGGGTTCCATGAGACCCAGTACTTC
J gene: TRBJ2-5; CDR3 length: 14; D gene: .; V gene: TRBV9; clone size: many; CDR3 protein: CASSVGGFQETQYF; CDR3 DNA: TGTGCCAGCAGCGTAGGAGGATTCCAAGAGACCCAGTACTTC
J gene: TRBJ2-7; CDR3 length: 15; D gene: TRBD1; V gene: TRBV7-2; clone size: many; CDR3 protein: CASSSWGTGGYEQYF; CDR3 DNA: TGTGCCAGCAGCTCGTGGGGGACAGGGGGCTACGAGCAGTACTTC
J gene: TRBJ1-1; CDR3 length: 15; D gene: .; V gene: TRBV6-5; clone size: once; CDR3 protein: CASSELPEANTEAFF; CDR3 DNA: TGTGCCAGCAGTGAACTCCCGGAGGCGAACACTGAAGCTTTCTTT